The T cell receptor beta chain under discussion was sequenced for a study of cytomegalovirus exposure and HLA in healthy donors. Turning to the study itself: An early data release held about 85 million unique TCRs from HLA-typed donors.

Primers: 60 Vbeta forward and 13 Jbeta reverse. Method: immunoSEQ multiplex PCR; TCRdb's copy keeps in-frame clones and lacks some. The repertoire holds 150,000 to 180,000 clones, with approximately 80% as singletons. Germline V CDR1 and CDR2: LGHNA, YNFKEQ. CDR3 length: 16 amino acids. V lost 4 bases, J lost 4 bases, and 19 bases lay in between. The chain has TRBV4-2 and TRBJ2-5, with D possibly matching TRBD1 (5 bases). Sequencing was carried out using PBMCs. This receptor was obtained from a man aged 25-40 years in good health and CMV-seropositive. CDR3 sequence (DNA): TGTGCCAGCAGCCCAGGGATGGGGTCAAGGGGAGAGACCCAGTACTTC. This translates into CASSPGMGSRGETQYF.